Following are 3 T cell receptor beta chains from one sample sequenced in a study of blood T cell repertoires in COVID-19 (dated by TCRdb to between 2020 and 2021). The library was prepared using the immunoSEQ multiplex PCR assay. TCRdb limited this immuneACCESS table to in-frame rearrangements with V and J called. A share of clones is missing; checked studies link under half to unresolved V genes, and the rest is unexplained. Here the sample has hundreds of thousands of clones; roughly 86% occur a single time. 3% of the sample lies in the top ten. Source material: peripheral blood. The receptors come from a human donor in a cohort sampled during active COVID-19.

Points on this clone: The identical CDR3 is also encoded by other nucleotide sequences in the sample. The rearrangement uses TRBV2 and TRBJ2-7; 9 nucleotides align to TRBD1. The length of the CDR3 is 14 residues. Per germline, CDR1 SNHLY and CDR2 FYNNEI. V dropped 3 bases and J dropped 2; count of bases not matched to a gene: 2. The CDR3 DNA sequence: TGTGCCAGCAGTGAGGGGACAGGGACCTACGAGCAGTACTTC. Its protein product is CASSEGTGTYEQYF.

The V call is TRBV7-8, the J call TRBJ1-4; tentative D call: TRBD1 (5 bases). There are 13 residues in the CDR3. Germline lookup yields CDR1 SGHVS and CDR2 FQNEAQ. V lost 1 base to trimming and J lost 8 bases, with 8 bases between them. The CDR3 DNA sequence: TGTGCCAGCAGCTTAGGGAGACAGGAAAAACTGTTTTTT. Encoded protein: CASSLGRQEKLFF. The whole variable domain, filled in from reference TRBV7-8 and TRBJ1-4, reads GAGVSQSPRYKVAKRGQDVALRCDPISGHVSLFWYQQALGQGPEFLTYFQNEAQLDKSGLPSDRFFAERPEGSVSTLKIQRTQQEDSAVYLCASSLGRQEKLFFGSGTQLSVL.

V gene TRBV27 combines with J gene TRBJ2-5; TRBD1 matches 8 bases. V shed 11 bases and J 3 bases; nucleotides not matched to a gene: 14. In germline, CDR1 is MNHEY, CDR2 SMNVEV (reference sequence). This CDR3 is 15 amino acids long. The CDR3 DNA reads as TGTGCCCACAAAACGGGGGACAGGTGGAAAGAGACCCAGTACTTC. This encodes CAHKTGDRWKETQYF.